The 27 T cell receptor beta chains listed next were all sequenced from one sample in a study of T cell changes during pregnancy in multiple sclerosis. Generated by immunoSEQ multiplex PCR, the TCRdb table keeps only in-frame clones and is missing some. The sample has 65,000 to 95,000 clones; 94% are singletons. Specimen: peripheral blood, collected in the second trimester of pregnancy. The receptors here all came from a female donor in good health, enrolled as a control in a pregnancy study.

The chain has TRBV7-2 and TRBJ1-2, with 9 bases matching TRBD1. Germline V gene lookup returns CDR1 SGHTA and CDR2 FQGNSA. This CDR3 region has 14 residues. V dropped 1 base and J dropped 5; count of bases not matched to a gene: 2. This CDR3 reads CASSLDRGPYGYTF. The DNA for the CDR3 is TGTGCCAGCAGCTTAGACAGGGGGCCTTATGGCTACACCTTC.

The gene calls are TRBV20-1 and TRBJ1-2, with D possibly being TRBD1 (6 bases). CDR3 length: 11 residues. Per the germline V gene, CDR1 is DFQATT and CDR2 is SNEGSKA (reference sequence). CDR3 nucleotide sequence: TGCAGCTACAGGGTACTCTATGGCTACACCTTC. Translated: CSYRVLYGYTF.

The chain is built from TRBV28 and TRBJ1-2; tentatively, D is TRBD1 (5 bases). There are 13 residues in the CDR3. The V gene's germline CDR1 is MDHEN and CDR2 SYDVKM. Trimming pared 8 bases from V and 1 base from J, leaving 11 bases between. The CDR3 bases are TGTGCCAGCGAGACAGCGTTTAACTATGGCTACACCTTC. This gives the protein CASETAFNYGYTF.

This clone was seen a handful of times. J is TRBJ1-4 and V is TRBV28; 8 bases align to TRBD1. V was clipped by 4 bases and J by 5 bases; unmatched bases: 6. This CDR3 contains 15 residues. Germline CDR1 and CDR2: MDHEN and SYDVKM. Here the CDR3 DNA reads TGTGCCAGCAGTTATGACAGGGGAGGGAATGAAAAACTGTTTTTT. This gives the protein CASSYDRGGNEKLFF. The variable domain in full, with the rest retrieved from reference TRBV28 and TRBJ1-4, is DVKVTQSSRYLVKRTGEKVFLECVQDMDHENMFWYRQDPGLGLRLIYFSYDVKMKEKGDIPEGYSVSREKKERFSLILESASTNQTSMYLCASSYDRGGNEKLFFGSGTQLSVL.

This clone was observed once. V usage is TRBV4-1 and J usage is TRBJ2-5; D gene ambiguous. V shed 1 base and J shed 4 bases, with 7 bases lying between them. This CDR3 comprises 13 residues. Germline assignment: CDR1 MGHRA and CDR2 YSYEKL. This CDR3 is CASSQGVRETQYF. Written as DNA, the CDR3 is TGCGCCAGCAGCCAAGGAGTGAGAGAGACCCAGTACTTC.

This rearrangement joins TRBV4-2 to TRBJ1-1; D is perhaps TRBD1 (6 bases). Germline V gene data show CDR1 as LGHNA and CDR2 as YNFKEQ. V was shortened by 0 bases and J by 12 bases, with 11 bases between the two germline ends. The CDR3 is made up of 12 amino acids. The CDR3 loop is CASSQDGRGPFF. In DNA, the CDR3 is TGTGCCAGCAGCCAAGATGGCAGGGGACCTTTCTTT.

The rearrangement links TRBV10-3 to TRBJ1-1; a possible D gene is TRBD1 (5 bases). CDR1 ENHRY and CDR2 SYGVKD come from the germline V gene. Trimming stripped 0 bases from V and 11 bases from J, with 16 bases between. The length of the CDR3 is 14 residues. The CDR3 coding sequence is TGTGCCATCAGTGAGTCGGTCCCGGCCAGGGCTGCTTTCTTT. The encoded protein is CAISESVPARAAFF.

The chain is built from TRBV19 and TRBJ2-2; 8 nucleotides agree with TRBD2. In germline, CDR1 is LNHDA, CDR2 SQIVND (reference sequence). Trimming cost V 6 bases and J 5 bases; bases outside gene matches: 14. The CDR3 spans 17 residues. This chain's CDR3 is CASRNWTGTSNTGELFF. The CDR3 nucleotides are TGTGCCAGTAGAAACTGGACCGGGACTAGTAATACCGGGGAGCTGTTTTTT.

DNA of the CDR3: TGTGCCAGCAGTACAGGGGGCCGAGAGACCCAGTACTTC. Translation gives CASSTGGRETQYF. The V gene is TRBV25-1, the J gene TRBJ2-5; 9 bases are a match to TRBD1. The V and J ends lost 5 bases and 4 bases, in that order; junction bases with no gene match: 2. CDR3 size: 13 residues. Germline V gene lookup returns CDR1 MGHDK and CDR2 SYGVNS.

This clone has only one observation. This chain connects TRBV7-2 to TRBJ2-7; 7 bases match TRBD1. Germline CDR1 is SGHTA and CDR2 is FQGNSA. This CDR3 contains 14 residues. V lost 4 bases to trimming and J lost 2 bases; unmatched junction nucleotides: 5. The CDR3 sequence is CASSSYRGPYEQYF. The DNA of the CDR3 is TGTGCCAGCAGCTCCTACAGGGGTCCCTACGAGCAGTACTTC.

The chain is built from TRBV2 and TRBJ1-5; 9 bases fit TRBD1. Trimming took 7 bases from V and 4 from J; bases not matched to a gene: 5. Germline values: CDR1 SNHLY, CDR2 FYNNEI. The CDR3 is 14 amino acids. The CDR3 coding sequence is TGTGCCAGCACCCCGGGACAGGGAAATCAGCCCCAGCATTTT. This encodes CASTPGQGNQPQHF.

The chain employs TRBV5-4 and TRBJ2-5, with D maybe TRBD1 (5 bases). V gave up 1 base and J gave up 4 bases, with 14 bases separating them. Germline assignment: CDR1 SGHNT and CDR2 YYREEE (reference sequence). This CDR3 is 15 amino acids long. The CDR3 region is CASSLSVGVAETQYF. In nucleotides, the CDR3 is TGTGCCAGCAGCTTGAGTGTAGGGGTAGCAGAGACCCAGTACTTC.

This clone was seen just once. The chain has TRBV11-2 and TRBJ2-1, with TRBD2 as a possible D gene (6 bases). Per germline, CDR1 SGHAT and CDR2 FQNNGV. The V gene lost 0 bases and the J gene lost 8 bases, with 14 bases spanning the gap. The CDR3 sequence is 15 residues long. The CDR3 spells CASSLDGRPDDEQFF. CDR3 bases: TGTGCCAGCAGCTTAGACGGGAGACCAGACGATGAGCAGTTCTTC. The entire variable domain, with the rest obtained from reference TRBV11-2 and TRBJ2-1, is as follows: EAGVAQSPRYKIIEKRQSVAFWCNPISGHATLYWYQQILGQGPKLLIQFQNNGVVDDSQLPKDRFSAERLKGVDSTLKIQPAKLEDSAVYLCASSLDGRPDDEQFFGPGTRLTVL.

V is TRBV6-5 and J is TRBJ2-2, with 10 bases identical to TRBD2. J gave up 7 bases and V 5 bases, and 4 bases lay outside the gene matches. In germline, CDR1 is MNHEY, CDR2 SVGAGI. The CDR3 length is 14 residues. CDR3 sequence reads: CASSTRLAGGELFF. The CDR3 bases are TGTGCCAGCAGTACCAGACTAGCGGGCGGGGAGCTGTTTTTT.

The V gene is TRBV6-4, the J gene TRBJ1-3; 7 nucleotides match TRBD1. Losses at the gene ends were 2 bases for V and 0 bases for J; bases not matched to a gene: 16. The CDR3 length is 20 residues. Germline-derived CDR1 and CDR2 are MRHNA and SNTAGT. The CDR3 region has the DNA TGTGCCAGCAGTGACGTCGGGACAGTGCAAACGGGCCGCTCTGGAAACACCATATATTTT. This translates into CASSDVGTVQTGRSGNTIYF.

The chain couples TRBV5-4 to TRBJ2-4, with 11 nucleotides matching TRBD2. V lost 4 bases and J lost 4; bases outside the gene matches: 7. The CDR3 has 16 residues. Germline CDR1 reads SGHNT; CDR2 reads YYREEE (reference sequence). The DNA of the CDR3 is TGTGCCAGCAGCGGCAGGACTAGCGGGCCTAAAAACATTCAGTACTTC. This sequence encodes CASSGRTSGPKNIQYF.

Here the CDR3 reads CASSADRGVMNEQFF. The CDR3 bases are TGTGCCAGCAGTGCTGACAGGGGGGTAATGAATGAGCAGTTCTTC. The rearrangement joins TRBV28 to TRBJ2-1, with 9 bases identical to TRBD1. V was pared by 5 bases and J by 7 bases, with 9 bases of the junction left unmatched. The CDR3 covers 15 residues. In germline, CDR1 is MDHEN, CDR2 SYDVKM.

The chain combines TRBV28 with TRBJ1-2; 7 positions agree with TRBD1. The CDR3 length is 16 residues. Germline CDR1 MDHEN, CDR2 SYDVKM. Germline trimming cut 6 bases from V and 4 bases from J; bases unmatched to any gene: 14. The CDR3 DNA sequence: TGTGCCAGCAGGGGGAGAGGGGGCGAGGTGGTCTATGGCTACACCTTC. Amino acid sequence: CASRGRGGEVVYGYTF.

This clone has only one observation. This sequence joins TRBV6-5 and TRBJ1-6; weak D call: TRBD1 (5 bases). V gave up 4 bases and J gave up 9 bases, with 16 bases separating them. The germline gives CDR1 MNHEY, CDR2 SVGAGI. CDR3 length equals 15 residues. As DNA, the CDR3 is TGTGCCAGCAGTTCTCCCTTGGGAAGGGGTTCACCCCTCCACTTT. It yields the protein CASSSPLGRGSPLHF.

The chain is built from TRBV11-3 and TRBJ2-1; D perhaps matches TRBD2 (6 bases). V was pared by 3 bases and J by 7 bases, with 16 bases between. Germline values: CDR1 SGHNT, CDR2 YENEEA. The CDR3 consists of 15 residues. This CDR3 reads CASSFQAGPGNEQFF. The CDR3, as DNA: TGTGCCAGCAGCTTTCAAGCGGGCCCGGGGAATGAGCAGTTCTTC.

This chain links TRBV28 with TRBJ2-7; 7 nucleotides match TRBD1. Germline CDR1 is MDHEN and CDR2 is SYDVKM. The J segment lost 3 bases and the V segment lost 5 bases, leaving 10 bases of the junction unmatched. The CDR3 contains 15 residues. CDR3 region: CASSPLTGTDYEQYF. In DNA, the CDR3 is TGTGCCAGCAGTCCTCTGACGGGGACAGACTACGAGCAGTACTTC.

The chain carries TRBV7-9 and TRBJ2-3; TRBD2 matches 10 bases. The J segment lost 2 bases and the V segment lost 3 bases, leaving 2 bases of the junction unmatched. Germline CDR1 SEHNR, CDR2 FQNEAQ (reference sequence). This CDR3 comprises 15 residues. For the CDR3, the DNA is TGTGCCAGCAGCTTTCTAGCGGGAGTCACAGATACGCAGTATTTT. It specifies CASSFLAGVTDTQYF.

CDR3 in DNA: TGTGCCAGCAGCCGGAACCCGGGGCGGGAAAATCAGCCCCAGCATTTT. Translating gives CASSRNPGRENQPQHF. The chain is built from TRBV28 and TRBJ1-5; D might be TRBD1 (5 bases). The germline V gene encodes CDR1 MDHEN and CDR2 SYDVKM. This CDR3 has 16 residues. Between the trimmed V and J ends, which lost 6 bases and 4 bases, there was a span of 19 bases. The entire variable domain, with the rest obtained from reference TRBV28 and TRBJ1-5, is as follows: DVKVTQSSRYLVKRTGEKVFLECVQDMDHENMFWYRQDPGLGLRLIYFSYDVKMKEKGDIPEGYSVSREKKERFSLILESASTNQTSMYLCASSRNPGRENQPQHFGDGTRLSIL.

This CDR3 reads CASSLDQVNGGAFF. The CDR3 region has the DNA TGTGCCAGCAGCTTAGATCAGGTGAACGGGGGAGCTTTCTTT. V is TRBV11-1 and J is TRBJ1-1; weak D call: TRBD1 (5 bases). The CDR3 covers 14 residues. Germline CDR1 and CDR2: SGHAT and FQDESV (reference sequence). The V and J ends lost 1 base and 10 bases respectively, with 16 bases between them.

V gene TRBV6-6 combines with J gene TRBJ1-2; weak D call: TRBD1 (5 bases). The CDR3 loop spans 14 amino acids. CDR1 and CDR2 (germline): MNHNY, SVGAGI (reference sequence). Trimming stripped 6 bases from V and 8 bases from J, with 19 bases between. Here the CDR3 DNA reads TGTGCCAGCAGCCGCAGCCAGGGTGTGGACGGCTACACCTTC. Encoded protein: CASSRSQGVDGYTF.

This sequence joins TRBV4-1 and TRBJ2-7; 7 bases fit TRBD1. The CDR3 has 17 residues. The germline gives CDR1 MGHRA, CDR2 YSYEKL. J was trimmed by 6 bases and V by 1 base; bases with no gene match: 15. This CDR3 reads CASSQGYGTGQNREQYF. CDR3 DNA: TGCGCCAGCAGCCAAGGCTATGGAACGGGACAGAATCGCGAGCAGTACTTC.

The chain has TRBV6-5 and TRBJ1-3, with TRBD1 as a possible D gene (5 bases). Trimming took 6 bases from V and 0 from J, leaving 9 bases between them. Germline CDR1 reads MNHEY; CDR2 reads SVGAGI. CDR3 length equals 14 residues. The CDR3 DNA sequence: TGTGCCAGCAGCGACAGTTTCTCTGGAAACACCATATATTTT. Its protein product is CASSDSFSGNTIYF.